These 31 T cell receptor beta chains came from one sample sequenced in a study of CXCR3-negative and CXCR3-positive naive CD8 T cells. Libraries were UMI-labeled 5' RACE TRB cDNA. Following a re-call of the 5' RACE reads, TCRdb has one entry per CDR3 protein and lacks DNA. Its listing shows about 130,000 distinct CDR3 sequences. These receptors have no known antigen. Study conclusions and caveats: Against CXCR3-negative naive cells, CXCR3-positive naive cells showed more hydrophobic TRB CDR3s.

Specimen: naive CXCR3+ CD8+ T cells from blood. Subset defined: CD45RO-CCR7+CD27+CD95- naive CD8+ T cells expressing CXCR3 (TNR3+). The receptors here all came from a human donor in good health. Some clones in this sample may be carry-over from other donors' samples.

V gene TRBV7-2 combines with J gene TRBJ1-4; the TCRdb D gene call, TRBD1, has no DNA to confirm it. The CDR3 covers 15 residues. Germline assignment: CDR1 SGHTA and CDR2 FQGNSA. The CDR3 sequence is CASSPTGGSFEKLFF. Full variable domain (remainder filled in from reference TRBV7-2 and TRBJ1-4): GAGVSQSPSNKVTEKGKDVELRCDPISGHTALYWYRQSLGQGLEFLIYFQGNSAPDKSGLPSDRFSAERTGGSVSTLTIQRTQQEDSAVYLCASSPTGGSFEKLFFGSGTQLSVL.

The V gene is TRBV29-1, the J gene TRBJ2-7; TCRdb lists TRBD1, though no DNA is available to test this call. The length of the CDR3 is 13 residues. Germline assignment: CDR1 SQVTM and CDR2 ANQGSEA. The CDR3 spells CSVEVGQDYEQYF.

This chain uses TRBV28 with TRBJ1-2; TCRdb gives TRBD1 as the D gene, but with no DNA this cannot be confirmed. The CDR3 is 15 amino acids. Germline loops: CDR1 MDHEN, CDR2 SYDVKM. The CDR3 is CASSFDRGQGYGYTF.

The chain recombines TRBV25-1 with TRBJ2-1. The CDR3 extends over 16 amino acids. CDR1 and CDR2 (germline): MGHDK, SYGVNS. CDR3: CASSEDEGFSYNEQFF.

The CDR3 region is CASTGLAGFNEQFF. The chain combines TRBV2 with TRBJ2-1; TCRdb's D call of TRBD2 is untestable without DNA. The germline V gene encodes CDR1 SNHLY and CDR2 FYNNEI. The length of the CDR3 is 14 residues.

The genes are TRBV6-2 or TRBV6-3 and TRBJ2-7; TCRdb returns TRBD2, unconfirmable since there is no DNA. In germline, CDR1 is MNHEY, CDR2 SVGEGT. The length of the CDR3 is 15 residues. CDR3 in amino acids: CASSTSLGLSYEQYF.

This chain links TRBV27 with TRBJ2-2. Looked up from germline, CDR1 is MNHEY and CDR2 is SMNVEV (reference sequence). The CDR3 consists of 13 residues. The CDR3 sequence: CASSRLLDGELFF.

The chain is built from TRBV7-9 and TRBJ2-1; TCRdb's D call of TRBD1 is untestable without DNA. The length of the CDR3 is 16 residues. Germline-derived CDR1 and CDR2 are SEHNR and FQNEAQ (reference sequence). This CDR3 reads CASSPYRDRESDEQFF.

The CDR3: CASSQDEGMWTEAFF. This chain joins TRBV3-1 and TRBJ1-1. The CDR3 runs 15 residues. From germline, CDR1 is LGHDT and CDR2 YNNKEL (reference sequence).

This chain joins TRBV6-5 and TRBJ1-5. This CDR3 is built from 17 residues. CDR1 MNHEY and CDR2 SVGAGI come from the germline V gene. The chain's CDR3 is CASRAWAASERDQPQHF.

V gene TRBV7-3 combines with J gene TRBJ2-1; as DNA is missing, the TRBD2 call by TCRdb cannot be tested. Germline CDR1 reads SGHTA; CDR2 reads FQGTGA. The CDR3 sequence is 14 residues long. This CDR3 reads CASSPSLLGDEQFF.

V usage is TRBV4-1 and J usage is TRBJ2-7; the TRBD1 assignment by TCRdb is unverifiable without DNA. Germline loops: CDR1 MGHRA, CDR2 YSYEKL. The CDR3 loop spans 14 amino acids. The CDR3 spells CASSQIGQGHEQYF.

The CDR3 loop reads CASSQAMGSDEQYF. The chain carries TRBV4-1 and TRBJ2-7; TCRdb outputs TRBD2, but without DNA this stays unchecked. The length of the CDR3 is 14 residues. CDR1 and CDR2 (germline): MGHRA, YSYEKL.

V and J are TRBV4-3 and TRBJ2-7; TCRdb's D call, TRBD2, is unchecked because there is no DNA. CDR3 length equals 15 residues. Germline loops: CDR1 LGHNA, CDR2 YSLEER. The CDR3 loop is CASSPTSGGLYEQYF.

The chain links TRBV20-1 to TRBJ2-1; TCRdb names TRBD1, which stays unverified in the absence of DNA. In germline, CDR1 is DFQATT, CDR2 SNEGSKA (reference sequence). The CDR3 is 15 amino acids. This chain's CDR3 is CSARIDRVTYNEQFF.

This CDR3 is CSVVALGGGGETQYF. The rearrangement uses TRBV29-1 and TRBJ2-5; TCRdb outputs TRBD1, but without DNA this stays unchecked. The CDR3 runs 15 residues. CDR1 and CDR2 from the germline V gene are SQVTM and ANQGSEA.

CDR3 loop: CASRGLAGGPLETQYF. The rearrangement uses TRBV27 and TRBJ2-5; the D gene TCRdb calls, TRBD2, cannot be checked with no DNA. The germline CDR1 and CDR2 sequences are MNHEY and SMNVEV (reference sequence). This CDR3 contains 16 residues.

The chain recombines TRBV20-1 with TRBJ2-7; the D gene TCRdb calls, TRBD2, cannot be checked with no DNA. Germline V lookup: CDR1 DFQATT, CDR2 SNEGSKA (reference sequence). CDR3 length: 13 residues. CDR3 in amino acids: CSARAIGSYEQYF.

The rearrangement links TRBV6-2 or TRBV6-3 to TRBJ2-3; TCRdb's assignment of TRBD2 cannot be checked, as there is no DNA. Looked up from germline, CDR1 is MNHEY and CDR2 is SVGEGT. This CDR3 is built from 13 residues. CDR3 protein: CASSPPNTDTQYF.

The rearrangement links TRBV5-1 to TRBJ2-2. The germline CDR1 and CDR2 sequences are SGHRS and YFSETQ. There are 16 residues in the CDR3. The chain's CDR3 is CASSLVSIFLTGELFF. The full variable domain, completed using reference TRBV5-1 and TRBJ2-2, is KAGVTQTPRYLIKTRGQQVTLSCSPISGHRSVSWYQQTPGQGLQFLFEYFSETQRNKGNFPGRFSGRQFSNSRSEMNVSTLELGDSALYLCASSLVSIFLTGELFFGEGSRLTVL.

This chain links TRBV4-1 with TRBJ2-3; TCRdb's assignment of TRBD2 cannot be checked, as there is no DNA. The length of the CDR3 is 14 residues. Germline V gene sequence: CDR1 MGHRA, CDR2 YSYEKL. This chain's CDR3 is CASSLRLGGDTQYF.

The chain employs TRBV10-1 and TRBJ1-2; lacking DNA, the TRBD1 call made by TCRdb goes unchecked. The germline V gene encodes CDR1 WNHNN and CDR2 SYGVQD (reference sequence). CDR3 length equals 15 residues. Here the CDR3 reads CASSARGPANYGYTF.

This CDR3 is CASSQPFFDEQFF. The rearrangement links TRBV4-2 to TRBJ2-1. This CDR3 has 13 amino acids. Germline assignment: CDR1 LGHNA and CDR2 YNFKEQ.

The V and J genes are TRBV6-5 and TRBJ2-3; TCRdb lists TRBD1, though no DNA is available to test this call. The CDR3 covers 16 residues. Per germline, CDR1 MNHEY and CDR2 SVGAGI. CDR3 residues: CASSYFPRQGPDTQYF.

The V gene is TRBV7-9, the J gene TRBJ2-5; no DNA is available, so the TRBD2 call from TCRdb remains unchecked. Germline V CDR1 and CDR2: SEHNR, FQNEAQ (reference sequence). This CDR3 is built from 19 residues. The CDR3: CASSLKGLGETRGQETQYF.

The V call is TRBV11-2, the J call TRBJ1-1. The length of the CDR3 is 14 residues. In germline, CDR1 is SGHAT, CDR2 FQNNGV. CDR3 amino acids: CASSFMEVNTEAFF.

This sequence joins TRBV21-1 and TRBJ2-7; TCRdb proposes TRBD1, but this gene call is untestable without DNA. TRBV21-1 has pseudogene status. This CDR3 spans 15 amino acids. CDR3 amino acids: CASSEGGGAAYEQYF.

This chain links TRBV29-1 with TRBJ2-3. CDR1 and CDR2 from the germline V gene are SQVTM and ANQGSEA. This CDR3 contains 16 residues. CDR3 loop: CSVVPMAAVSTDTQYF.

The rearrangement uses TRBV7-2 and TRBJ2-7. The CDR3 runs to 14 residues. Germline V gene lookup returns CDR1 SGHTA and CDR2 FQGNSA. The CDR3 is CASSPTGGLYEQYF.

The CDR3 loop reads CASSLWGGQGNQETQYF. This rearrangement joins TRBV27 to TRBJ2-5; TCRdb's D call, TRBD1, is unchecked because there is no DNA. The CDR3 has 17 residues. Germline CDR1 and CDR2: MNHEY and SMNVEV (reference sequence).

The rearrangement uses TRBV29-1 and TRBJ2-2; TCRdb indicates TRBD1, and absent DNA this call remains unverified. Per germline, CDR1 SQVTM and CDR2 ANQGSEA. The CDR3 extends over 17 amino acids. CDR3 loop: CSVEDPTDRTNTGELFF.